This T cell receptor (beta chain) was identified in a study of cytomegalovirus exposure and HLA in healthy donors. Generated by immunoSEQ multiplex PCR, the TCRdb table keeps only in-frame clones and is missing some. The sample carries 150,000 or so clones, about nine tenths recorded once. As for this clone: The target antigen is unknown.

General study findings and limits: Rare TCR sequences dominated, though some public TCRs recurred in many donors. The study flagged fewer than 200 TCR beta chains as cytomegalovirus-associated.

The CDR3 spans 15 residues. V lost 4 bases and J lost 2; bases outside the gene matches: 9. Germline V CDR1 and CDR2: SGHNT, YYREEE (reference sequence). Specimen: PBMCs. The TCR originated in a young man in good health and CMV-seropositive. The genes are TRBV5-4 and TRBJ2-7; the match to TRBD1 covers 7 bases. The CDR3 nucleotides are TGTGCCAGCAGCCAGGGGGTAGGCGCCGCCTACGAGCAGTACTTC. Translated, it gives CASSQGVGAAYEQYF.